This T cell receptor beta chain was found in a study of blood T cells in healthy people across ages. As for this clonotype: A clone one base away is much larger, so this may be a read error.

PCR was performed a second time for roughly 7 to 12 cycles using a sample-barcoded 5' primer and a J-beta primer mix. Each sample provided no less than 2.5 million CDR3-containing paired-end reads. TCRdb reprocessed the 5' RACE reads with MiXCR, giving one entry per CDR3 protein. The profile covers approximately 730,000 distinct CDR3 sequences, with around 40% appearing a single time and more than 20% taken by the ten largest. The CDR3 spans 13 residues. Germline V gives CDR1 PRHDT, CDR2 FYEKMQ (reference sequence). Source material: blood. The source is an older woman in good health. V is TRBV13 and J is TRBJ2-7, with D maybe TRBD1 (5 bases). The CDR3 DNA follows: TGTACCAGCAGCTCGGACACCTCCTACGAGCAGTACTTC. It is translated as CTSSSDTSYEQYF.